This TCR beta chain comes out of a study of CD8 T cells in ankylosing spondylitis. The study's findings and limits: The study identified a TCR beta motif of roughly eight highly homologous variants that appeared characteristic of ankylosing spondylitis blood. Reports say disease-linked clones showed up significantly more in matched ankylosing spondylitis synovial fluid. Researchers report that disease-linked clones proved CD8+ and relatively rare in peripheral blood.

The CDR3 has 16 amino acids. V lost 4 bases and J lost 1; bases outside the gene matches: 5. From germline, CDR1 is SGHKS and CDR2 YYEKEE (reference sequence). A single record per CDR3 protein comes from TCRdb applying MiXCR to the 5' RACE reads. The sample consists of over 400,000 distinct CDR3 sequences, 25% to 30% of them appearing once. On this clonotype itself: Its antigen is as yet unknown.

The chain has TRBV5-5 and TRBJ1-5; 10 nucleotides line up with TRBD1. The sample consisted of blood, either unsorted or a sorted T cell fraction (not recorded which). The receptor comes from a male donor with ankylosing spondylitis. The CDR3 DNA reads as TGTGCCAGCAGCCGACAGGGGGCATGGAGCAATCAGCCCCAGCATTTT. It encodes CASSRQGAWSNQPQHF. The full variable domain, rest sourced from reference TRBV5-5 and TRBJ1-5, is DAGVTQSPTHLIKTRGQQVTLRCSPISGHKSVSWYQQVLGQGPQFIFQYYEKEERGRGNFPDRFSARQFPNYSSELNVNALLLGDSALYLCASSRQGAWSNQPQHFGDGTRLSIL.